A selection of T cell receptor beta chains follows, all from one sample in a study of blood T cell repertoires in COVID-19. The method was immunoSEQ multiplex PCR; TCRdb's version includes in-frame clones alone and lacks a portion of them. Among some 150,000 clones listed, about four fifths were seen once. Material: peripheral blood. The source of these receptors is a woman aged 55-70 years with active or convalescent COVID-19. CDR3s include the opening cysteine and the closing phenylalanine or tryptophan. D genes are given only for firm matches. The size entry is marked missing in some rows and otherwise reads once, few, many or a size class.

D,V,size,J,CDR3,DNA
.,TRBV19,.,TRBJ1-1,CASSISVAGIVGTEAFF,TGTGCCAGTAGTATTTCGGTGGCGGGGATCGTGGGGACTGAAGCTTTCTTT
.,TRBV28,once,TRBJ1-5,CASSPSGGLGNQPQHF,TGTGCCAGCAGCCCCTCGGGCGGGCTTGGCAATCAGCCCCAGCATTTT
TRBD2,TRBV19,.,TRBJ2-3,CASSQGLRTDTQYF,TGTGCCAGTAGTCAGGGACTACGCACAGATACGCAGTATTTT
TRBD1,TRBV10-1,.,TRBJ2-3,CASRGQESTDTQYF,TGCGCCAGCAGGGGACAGGAAAGCACAGATACGCAGTATTTT
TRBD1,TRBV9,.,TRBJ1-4,CASSGRTGGNEKLFF,TGTGCCAGCAGCGGAAGGACAGGGGGAAATGAAAAACTGTTTTTT
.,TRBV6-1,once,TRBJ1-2,CASSGNQGSDYGYTF,TGTGCCAGCAGTGGGAATCAGGGAAGCGACTATGGCTACACCTTC
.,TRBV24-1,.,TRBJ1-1,CATSDPRMAEAFF,TGTGCCACCAGTGATCCGCGTATGGCTGAAGCTTTCTTT
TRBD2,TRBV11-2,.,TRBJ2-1,CASSLRIWGSGRVYEQFF,TGTGCCAGCAGCTTAAGGATCTGGGGTAGCGGGAGGGTCTATGAGCAGTTCTTC
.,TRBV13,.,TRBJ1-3,CASRITGGSGNTIYF,TGTGCCAGCAGAATTACGGGGGGCTCTGGAAACACCATATATTTT
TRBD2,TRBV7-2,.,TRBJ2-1,CASSLAGGGRLNEQFF,TGTGCCAGCAGCTTAGCCGGCGGGGGGCGTTTAAATGAGCAGTTCTTC
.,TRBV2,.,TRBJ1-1,CASSVRGTEAFF,TGTGCCAGCAGTGTTAGGGGCACTGAAGCTTTCTTT
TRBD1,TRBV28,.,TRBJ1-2,CASSYTTGGYGYTF,TGTGCCAGCAGTTATACGACAGGGGGCTATGGCTACACCTTC
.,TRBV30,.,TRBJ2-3,CAWGTSTQYF,TGTGCCTGGGGGACAAGTACGCAGTATTTT
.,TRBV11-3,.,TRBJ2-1,CASSADNEQFF,TGTGCCTCCTCTGCGGACAATGAGCAGTTCTTC
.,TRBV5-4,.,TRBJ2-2,CASTSGTGELFF,TGTGCCAGCACCTCAGGGACCGGGGAGCTGTTTTTT
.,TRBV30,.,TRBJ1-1,CAWTGREDTEAFF,TGTGCCTGGACCGGGAGGGAGGACACTGAAGCTTTCTTT
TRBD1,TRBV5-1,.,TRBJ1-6,CASSLDGTADSPLHF,TGCGCCAGCAGCCTGGACGGGACAGCGGATTCACCCCTCCACTTT
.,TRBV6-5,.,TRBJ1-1,CAISRGDGNTEAFF,TGTGCCATCTCCCGAGGCGATGGGAACACTGAAGCTTTCTTT
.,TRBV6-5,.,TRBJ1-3,CASSPLSSGNTIYF,TGTGCCAGCAGTCCGCTTAGCTCTGGAAACACCATATATTTT
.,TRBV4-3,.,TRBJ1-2,CASSQDLSSVYGYTF,TGCGCCAGCAGCCAAGATCTGAGCTCGGTCTATGGCTACACCTTC
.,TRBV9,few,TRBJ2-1,CASSVIASKNEQFF,TGTGCCAGCAGCGTAATTGCTAGCAAAAATGAGCAGTTCTTC
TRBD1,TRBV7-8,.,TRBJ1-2,CASRATGIHGYTF,TGTGCCAGCAGAGCGACAGGGATTCATGGCTACACCTTC
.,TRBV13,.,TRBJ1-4,CASSLKAGAREKLFF,TGTGCCAGCAGCTTAAAAGCAGGGGCCCGTGAAAAACTGTTTTTT
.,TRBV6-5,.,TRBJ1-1,CASSTGLGSFF,TGTGCCAGCAGTACAGGGCTGGGTTCTTTCTTT
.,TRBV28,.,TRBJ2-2,CASIRRGRDAGELFF,TGTGCCAGCATCCGGCGGGGAAGGGACGCCGGGGAGCTGTTTTTT
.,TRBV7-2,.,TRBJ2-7,CASSLGPGSSYEQYF,TGTGCCAGCAGCTTAGGTCCAGGAAGCTCCTACGAGCAGTACTTC
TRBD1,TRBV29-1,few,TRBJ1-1,CSVSTGGAAVTEAFF,TGCAGCGTTTCTACAGGGGGCGCAGCGGTCACTGAAGCTTTCTTT
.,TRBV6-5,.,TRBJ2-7,CASSSYSGPTYEQYF,TGTGCCAGCAGCTCGTATAGCGGCCCCACCTACGAGCAGTACTTC
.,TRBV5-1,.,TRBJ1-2,CASSLDGSFSYGYTF,TGCGCCAGCAGCTTGGATGGCAGTTTTTCCTATGGCTACACCTTC
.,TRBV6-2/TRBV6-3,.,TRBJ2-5,CASSTTVETQYF,TGTGCCAGCAGCACGACAGTAGAGACCCAGTACTTC
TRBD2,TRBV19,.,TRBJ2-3,CASSNVASGRARDTQYF,TGTGCCAGTAGTAATGTTGCTAGCGGGAGGGCCAGGGATACGCAGTATTTT
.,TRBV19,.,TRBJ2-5,CASSIWAGAQETQYF,TGTGCCAGTAGTATTTGGGCGGGGGCCCAAGAGACCCAGTACTTC
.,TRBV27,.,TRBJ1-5,CASSLTAEGGNQPQHF,TGTGCCAGCAGTTTAACGGCCGAGGGGGGCAATCAGCCCCAGCATTTT
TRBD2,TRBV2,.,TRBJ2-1,CASRNPGLATIGEQFF,TGTGCCAGCAGGAACCCGGGACTAGCCACGATAGGTGAGCAGTTCTTC
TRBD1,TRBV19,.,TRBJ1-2,CAARGNYGYTF,TGTGCCGCCAGGGGGAACTATGGCTACACCTTC
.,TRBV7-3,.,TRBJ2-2,CASSLQRWTGELFF,TGTGCCAGCAGCTTACAGAGGTGGACCGGGGAGCTGTTTTTT
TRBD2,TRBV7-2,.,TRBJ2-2,CASTLTSGDTGELFF,TGTGCCAGCACACTTACTAGCGGGGACACCGGGGAGCTGTTTTTT
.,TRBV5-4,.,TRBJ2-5,CASSLDLQETQYF,TGTGCCAGCAGCTTGGATCTGCAAGAGACCCAGTACTTC
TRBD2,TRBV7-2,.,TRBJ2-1,CASSPIAGRGYNEQFF,TGTGCCAGCAGCCCTATAGCGGGAAGAGGCTACAATGAGCAGTTCTTC
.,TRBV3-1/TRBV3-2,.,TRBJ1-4,CASSSGLLGTNEKLFF,TGTGCCAGCAGCAGCGGCTTATTGGGCACTAATGAAAAACTGTTTTTT
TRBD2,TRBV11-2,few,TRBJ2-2,CASSSSGGHTGELFF,TGTGCCAGCAGCTCTAGCGGGGGACACACCGGGGAGCTGTTTTTT
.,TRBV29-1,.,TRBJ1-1,CSVEVAGNTEAFF,TGCAGCGTTGAGGTGGCAGGGAACACTGAAGCTTTCTTT
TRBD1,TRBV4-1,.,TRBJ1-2,CASSPQQGGGFGYTF,TGCGCCAGCAGCCCCCAACAGGGGGGCGGGTTTGGCTACACCTTC
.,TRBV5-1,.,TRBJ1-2,CASSWGQGYGYTF,TGCGCCAGCAGCTGGGGACAAGGCTATGGCTACACCTTC
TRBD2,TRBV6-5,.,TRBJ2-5,CASRSSGEETQYF,TGTGCCAGCAGATCTAGCGGAGAGGAGACCCAGTACTTC
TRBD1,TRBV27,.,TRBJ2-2,CASSHIPGQGTGELFF,TGTGCCAGCAGTCATATCCCGGGACAGGGAACCGGGGAGCTGTTTTTT
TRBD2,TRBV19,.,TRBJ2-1,CASSIYSGRSYNEQFF,TGTGCCAGTAGTATTTACAGCGGGAGGTCCTACAATGAGCAGTTCTTC
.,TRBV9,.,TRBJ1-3,CASSVGIGAGAGNTIYF,TGTGCCAGCAGCGTAGGAATTGGAGCGGGGGCTGGAAACACCATATATTTT